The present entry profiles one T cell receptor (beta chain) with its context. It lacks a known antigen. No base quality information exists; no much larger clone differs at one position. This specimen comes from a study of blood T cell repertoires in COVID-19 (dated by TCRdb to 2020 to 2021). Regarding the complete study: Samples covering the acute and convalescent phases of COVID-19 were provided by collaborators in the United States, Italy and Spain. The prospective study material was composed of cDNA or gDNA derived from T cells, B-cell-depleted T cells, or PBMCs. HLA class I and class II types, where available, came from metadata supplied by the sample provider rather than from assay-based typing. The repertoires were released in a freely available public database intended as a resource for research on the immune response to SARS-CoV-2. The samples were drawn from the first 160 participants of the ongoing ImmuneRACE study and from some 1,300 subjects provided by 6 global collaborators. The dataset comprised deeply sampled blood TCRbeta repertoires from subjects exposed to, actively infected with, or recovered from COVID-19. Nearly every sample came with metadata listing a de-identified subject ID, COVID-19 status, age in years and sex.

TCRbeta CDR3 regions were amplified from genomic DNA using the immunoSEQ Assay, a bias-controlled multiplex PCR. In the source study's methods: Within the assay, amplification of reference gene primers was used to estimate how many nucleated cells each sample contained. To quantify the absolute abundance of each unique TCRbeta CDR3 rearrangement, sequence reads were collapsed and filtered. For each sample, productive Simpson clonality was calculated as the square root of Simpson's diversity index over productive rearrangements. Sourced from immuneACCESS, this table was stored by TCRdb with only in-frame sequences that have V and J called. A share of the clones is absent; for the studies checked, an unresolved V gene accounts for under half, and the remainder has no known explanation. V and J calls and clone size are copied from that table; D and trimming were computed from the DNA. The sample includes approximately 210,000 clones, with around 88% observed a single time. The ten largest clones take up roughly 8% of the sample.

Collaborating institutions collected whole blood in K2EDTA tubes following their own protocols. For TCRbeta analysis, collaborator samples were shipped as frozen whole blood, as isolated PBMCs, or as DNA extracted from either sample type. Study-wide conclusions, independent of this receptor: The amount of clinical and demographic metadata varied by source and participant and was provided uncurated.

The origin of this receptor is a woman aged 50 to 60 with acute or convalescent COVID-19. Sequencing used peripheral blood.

The CDR3 protein is CASSNSYPADTQYF. The nucleotide sequence is given as TGTGCCAGCAGTAACTCTTACCCCGCCGATACGCAGTATTTT. This chain is built from TRBV5-6 and TRBJ2-3; no D gene call is confident. The germline V gene gives CDR1 as SGHDT and CDR2 as YYEEEE. The CDR3 contains 14 residues, cysteine and phenylalanine counted. Just CDR3 DNA is preserved here, 42 bases in frame from base 1. Relative to germline, V is 5 bases shorter and J is 6 bases shorter, with 16 bases between their ends.